These 16 T cell receptor beta chains originate from one sample sequenced in a study of blood T cells in healthy people across ages. For the second PCR, which ran for about 6 to 11 cycles, a sample-barcoded 5' primer and a J-beta primer mix were used. Each CDR3 protein gets one entry after TCRdb re-called the 5' RACE reads with MiXCR. The sample holds almost 800,000 distinct CDR3 sequences, 58% seen once. Sequencing was done on a sample of blood. These receptors all come from a young man in good health.

The chain is built from TRBV30 and TRBJ2-5; weak D call: TRBD1 (5 bases). The CDR3 sequence is 13 residues long. With 3 bases removed from V and 13 bases from J, the gap between germline ends came to 21 bases. Germline V lookup: CDR1 GTSNPN, CDR2 SVGIG (reference sequence). Here the CDR3 DNA reads TGTGCCTGGAGAGAGACAGCCCCCGACGAGCGGTACTTC. Protein product: CAWRETAPDERYF.

V is TRBV20-1 and J is TRBJ2-5; tentatively, D is TRBD2 (6 bases). This CDR3 has 10 amino acids. The germline V gene encodes CDR1 DFQATT and CDR2 SNEGSKA (reference sequence). V lost 2 bases to trimming and J lost 9 bases, with 7 bases between them. The CDR3 loop is CSARSGAQYF. In DNA, the CDR3 is TGCAGTGCTAGATCGGGGGCCCAGTACTTC.

This rearrangement joins TRBV7-9 to TRBJ2-7; 7 bases are a match to TRBD1. The J segment lost 3 bases and the V segment lost 4 bases, leaving 12 bases of the junction unmatched. The germline gives CDR1 SEHNR, CDR2 FQNEAQ (reference sequence). CDR3 size: 16 residues. The CDR3, as DNA: TGTGCCAGCAGCTCGCAGGAGTTCGGGACAGACTACGAGCAGTACTTC. Its protein product is CASSSQEFGTDYEQYF. The full variable domain, completed using reference TRBV7-9 and TRBJ2-7, is DTGVSQNPRHKITKRGQNVTFRCDPISEHNRLYWYRQTLGQGPEFLTYFQNEAQLEKSRLLSDRFSAERPKGSFSTLEIQRTEQGDSAMYLCASSSQEFGTDYEQYFGPGTRLTVT.

Only a few counts were recorded for this clonotype. This chain uses TRBV20-1 with TRBJ2-3; D gene unclear. The V end was cut by 5 bases, the J end by 0 bases, with 18 bases between. The CDR3 consists of 16 residues. From germline, CDR1 is DFQATT and CDR2 SNEGSKA (reference sequence). The DNA for the CDR3 is TGCAGTGCTCACCCACCCGACTTCACTAGCACAGATACGCAGTATTTT. Translation: CSAHPPDFTSTDTQYF.

The rearrangement uses TRBV9 and TRBJ2-1; weak D call: TRBD2 (5 bases). CDR3 size: 19 residues. With 0 bases removed from V and 1 base from J, the gap between germline ends came to 20 bases. Germline V gives CDR1 SGDLS, CDR2 YYNGEE. CDR3 nucleotide sequence: TGTGCCAGCAGCGTAGCCCCCGCCGGGGAGCTAGTATCCTACAATGAGCAGTTCTTC. Its protein is CASSVAPAGELVSYNEQFF.

CDR3 residues: CASSLSLYRRGGQAGANVLTF. CDR3 in DNA: TGTGCCAGCAGTTTATCCCTTTATCGTAGGGGAGGACAGGCTGGGGCCAACGTCCTGACTTTC. The V call is TRBV28, the J call TRBJ2-6; tentatively, D is TRBD1 (7 bases). The CDR3 extends over 21 amino acids. Trimming removed 1 base at V and 2 bases at J, with 24 bases between. Germline V lookup: CDR1 MDHEN, CDR2 SYDVKM.

In the case of this clonotype: One end of the junction does not line up with germline, which may come from a read error. This sequence joins TRBV18 and TRBJ2-7; tentatively, D is TRBD2 (5 bases). Germline-derived CDR1 and CDR2 are KGHSH and LQKENI. The CDR3 loop spans 15 amino acids. CDR3 coding DNA: TGCGCCAGCTCACCAAAAGCGGCCGGGCACCACGAGCAGTACTTC. Protein product: CASSPKAAGHHEQYF.

The chain joins TRBV29-1 to TRBJ2-7, with D possibly TRBD1 on 5 matching bases. This CDR3 region has 10 residues. Germline loops: CDR1 SQVTM, CDR2 ANQGSEA. The V end lost 7 bases, the J end lost 7 bases, and 11 bases lay between the germline ends. CDR3 sequence: CSGVKGEQYF. DNA of the CDR3: TGCAGCGGAGTAAAGGGGGAGCAGTACTTC.

The V gene is TRBV5-1, the J gene TRBJ2-1, with D possibly called TRBD1 or TRBD2 (5 bases each). Trimming shortened V by 2 bases and J by 10 bases, and 16 bases separated the two germline ends. From germline, CDR1 is SGHRS and CDR2 YFSETQ. This CDR3 is 14 amino acids long. In DNA, the CDR3 is TGCGCCAGCAGCTTCGAGGGGAACTCCTACGAGCAGTTCTTC. Translating it yields CASSFEGNSYEQFF.

This clonotype occurred once. CDR3 residues: CASSLGGTSLGNEQFF. CDR3 bases: TGCGCCAGCAGCTTGGGAGGGACTAGTCTGGGCAATGAGCAGTTCTTC. This chain joins TRBV5-1 and TRBJ2-1; 8 bases align to TRBD2. Unmatched junction bases numbered 8, after V lost 0 bases and J lost 6 bases. CDR3 length equals 16 residues. Germline CDR1 reads SGHRS; CDR2 reads YFSETQ.

As DNA, the CDR3 is TGCGCCAGCAGCTTGGGTTACGGGGGGGCCACAGATACGCAGTATTTT. The encoded protein is CASSLGYGGATDTQYF. This chain uses TRBV5-1 with TRBJ2-3; 8 bases line up with TRBD2. CDR1 SGHRS and CDR2 YFSETQ come from the germline V gene. Trimming took 0 bases from V and 2 from J; bases not matched to a gene: 5. The CDR3 covers 16 residues.

This clonotype was seen more than once but under ten times. This sequence joins TRBV12-3 or TRBV12-4 and TRBJ1-2; D unclear. The V gene lost 4 bases and the J gene lost 8 bases, with 8 bases spanning the gap. The CDR3 runs to 11 residues. CDR3 coding DNA: TGTGCCAGCAGTTCTCCTCCCGGCTACACCTTC. It yields the protein CASSSPPGYTF.

The gene calls are TRBV6-2 or TRBV6-3 and TRBJ2-7; D gene unclear. The CDR3 runs to 14 residues. V lost 5 bases to trimming and J lost 2 bases, with 13 bases between them. Germline V gene data show CDR1 as MNHEY and CDR2 as SVGEGT. CDR3 DNA: TGTGCCAGCAGTGACGTTGTTCCCCCCTACGAGCAGTACTTC. Protein product: CASSDVVPPYEQYF.

This clonotype was found a few times. V usage is TRBV7-2 and J usage is TRBJ2-7; the D gene could be TRBD1 or TRBD2 (5 bases each). The CDR3 runs to 15 residues. V was cut by 0 bases and J by 2 bases, with 11 bases left in between. The germline gives CDR1 SGHTA, CDR2 FQGNSA. CDR3 sequence reads: CASSLAGTETYEQYF. CDR3 DNA: TGTGCCAGCAGCTTAGCAGGGACGGAAACCTACGAGCAGTACTTC.

V usage is TRBV25-1 and J usage is TRBJ2-7; D is possibly TRBD1 (6 bases). CDR3 length equals 13 residues. The V and J ends lost 4 bases and 2 bases respectively, with 9 bases between them. Germline assignment: CDR1 MGHDK and CDR2 SYGVNS. This CDR3 reads CASSVTGTYEQYF. DNA for the CDR3: TGTGCCAGCAGTGTTACAGGGACCTACGAGCAGTACTTC.

The V and J genes are TRBV9 and TRBJ2-5; 7 nucleotides line up with TRBD2. The CDR3 covers 16 residues. With 3 bases clipped from V and 2 bases from J, the junction kept 10 bases outside the gene matches. The germline CDR1 and CDR2 sequences are SGDLS and YYNGEE. CDR3 nucleotide sequence: TGTGCCAGCAGCGAACACGGGACTACTCTACAAGAGACCCAGTACTTC. Its protein is CASSEHGTTLQETQYF.